These 19 T cell receptor beta chains came from one sample sequenced in a study of cytomegalovirus exposure and HLA in healthy donors. This PCR relied on a set of 60 Vbeta primers and 13 Jbeta primers. The repertoire was sequenced with immunoSEQ multiplex PCR; TCRdb's copy has only in-frame clones and lacks some. The table has 200,000 to 250,000 clones, over 65% seen once. The sample comprised PBMCs. The receptors were gathered from a man between 40 and 49 years old in good health and CMV-seronegative.

V is TRBV27 and J is TRBJ1-2, with D tentatively TRBD1 (5 bases). Germline-derived CDR1 and CDR2 are MNHEY and SMNVEV (reference sequence). Trimming pared 0 bases from V and 3 bases from J, leaving 11 bases between. This CDR3 comprises 15 residues. CDR3 bases: TGTGCCAGCAGTTTATCGGGGCCCCGAGACTATGGCTACACCTTC. Protein: CASSLSGPRDYGYTF.

The chain has TRBV27 and TRBJ2-7; 7 bases are a match to TRBD2. The germline V gene encodes CDR1 MNHEY and CDR2 SMNVEV (reference sequence). CDR3 length equals 16 residues. Trimming cost V 6 bases and J 2 bases; bases outside gene matches: 13. The CDR3 coding sequence is TGTGCCAGCAGACTCACTGTAGCGGGCACTACCTACGAGCAGTACTTC. Translated: CASRLTVAGTTYEQYF.

The gene calls are TRBV5-6 and TRBJ1-1, with 11 bases fitting TRBD1. The junction had 2 bases not matched to a gene; V was cut back by 4 bases and J by 0 bases. Germline CDR1 is SGHDT and CDR2 is YYEEEE. The CDR3 totals 15 residues. CDR3 coding DNA: TGTGCCAGCAGCAGGGACAGGGGGATGAACACTGAAGCTTTCTTT. This codes for CASSRDRGMNTEAFF.

The CDR3 reads CASSPLGLASPGELFF. CDR3 nucleotides: TGTGCCAGTAGTCCCCTGGGACTAGCTTCCCCCGGGGAGCTGTTTTTT. The chain recombines TRBV19 with TRBJ2-2; 9 bases line up with TRBD2. V dropped 5 bases and J dropped 6; count of bases not matched to a gene: 10. The CDR3 runs to 16 residues. CDR1 is LNHDA and CDR2 is SQIVND in the germline V gene (reference sequence).

This rearrangement joins TRBV5-1 to TRBJ2-5, with TRBD2 identical over 10 bases. The CDR3 extends over 15 amino acids. Losses at the gene ends were 0 bases for V and 6 bases for J; bases not matched to a gene: 5. CDR1 and CDR2 from the germline V gene are SGHRS and YFSETQ. The CDR3 sequence is CASSLDSSGGQTQYF. Written as DNA, the CDR3 is TGCGCCAGCAGCTTGGATTCTAGCGGGGGCCAGACCCAGTACTTC.

The rearrangement joins TRBV6-1 to TRBJ2-5; 7 bases map to TRBD1. Germline assignment: CDR1 MNHNS and CDR2 SASEGT. V lost 4 bases, J lost 5 bases, and 4 bases stayed unmatched. The CDR3 loop spans 13 amino acids. Here the CDR3 reads CASSVKGAETQYF. The DNA of the CDR3 is TGTGCCAGCAGTGTAAAGGGGGCGGAGACCCAGTACTTC.

A few counts support this clone. The chain joins TRBV9 to TRBJ2-5, with D tentatively TRBD1 (5 bases). The CDR3 spans 13 residues. The V end was cut by 2 bases, the J end by 5 bases, with 10 bases between. Germline V gene lookup returns CDR1 SGDLS and CDR2 YYNGEE. DNA for the CDR3: TGTGCCAGCAGCGTTAGGGGCATGGAGACCCAGTACTTC. Amino acid sequence: CASSVRGMETQYF.

The rearrangement uses TRBV2 and TRBJ1-5; no definite D call. The CDR3 contains 13 residues. The V end lost 8 bases, the J end lost 4 bases, and 12 bases lay between the germline ends. Germline CDR1 reads SNHLY; CDR2 reads FYNNEI. The CDR3 reads CASGITENQPQHF. For the CDR3, the DNA is TGTGCCAGCGGTATAACAGAAAATCAGCCCCAGCATTTT.

This rearrangement joins TRBV29-1 to TRBJ2-3; the D is unclear. This CDR3 is 15 amino acids long. Germline V gene lookup returns CDR1 SQVTM and CDR2 ANQGSEA. The V end lost 0 bases, the J end lost 8 bases, and 18 bases lay between the germline ends. The CDR3 spells CSVEDLGASGATQYF. In DNA, the CDR3 is TGCAGCGTTGAAGATCTTGGCGCCTCGGGTGCTACGCAGTATTTT.

The chain couples TRBV29-1 to TRBJ1-3; no firm D call. The CDR3 is made up of 13 amino acids. Germline-derived CDR1 and CDR2 are SQVTM and ANQGSEA. Trimming pared 3 bases from V and 0 bases from J, leaving 6 bases between. In DNA, the CDR3 is TGCAGCGTTGAGGCAACCTCTGGAAACACCATATATTTT. Translated, it gives CSVEATSGNTIYF.

The chain has TRBV2 and TRBJ2-2; 8 nucleotides align to TRBD2. V trimming: 4 bases; J trimming: 6 bases; junction bases outside the gene matches: 7. The CDR3 contains 15 residues. The germline CDR1 and CDR2 sequences are SNHLY and FYNNEI. CDR3 residues: CASSAGREEAGELFF. The CDR3 nucleotides are TGTGCCAGCAGTGCAGGGCGGGAGGAGGCCGGGGAGCTGTTTTTT.

This clone has only one observation. The chain recombines TRBV4-1 with TRBJ1-1; D is unclear. This CDR3 region has 15 residues. V was clipped by 0 bases and J by 1 base, with 9 bases between them. Germline CDR1 MGHRA, CDR2 YSYEKL. The CDR3 sequence: CASSQEDRENTEAFF. DNA for the CDR3: TGCGCCAGCAGCCAAGAAGATAGAGAGAACACTGAAGCTTTCTTT.

This rearrangement joins TRBV6-5 to TRBJ2-7, with TRBD2 matching over 12 bases. V shed 7 bases and J 6 bases; nucleotides not matched to a gene: 10. Germline V lookup: CDR1 MNHEY, CDR2 SVGAGI. This CDR3 comprises 15 residues. The CDR3 reads CASTPGLAGLGEQYF. The CDR3, as DNA: TGTGCCAGCACTCCGGGACTAGCGGGCCTGGGCGAGCAGTACTTC.

The rearrangement links TRBV28 to TRBJ1-2; no reliable D call. The CDR3 is made up of 13 amino acids. CDR1 MDHEN and CDR2 SYDVKM come from the germline V gene. Trimming removed 7 bases from V and 6 bases from J, with 15 bases in between. CDR3 bases: TGTGCCAGCACAGCAGGAATAATCGATGGCTACACCTTC. This gives the protein CASTAGIIDGYTF.

V gene TRBV1 combines with J gene TRBJ2-3; TRBD2 is the table's D call, not checked against the DNA. TRBV1 is a recognized pseudogene. CDR3 size: 18 residues. CDR3 sequence: CTSSQDLVAGGQGDTQYF. CDR3 DNA: TGCACCAGCAGCCAAGATTTGGTAGCGGGGGGGCAGGGAGATACGCAGTATTTT.

The chain recombines TRBV6-1 with TRBJ1-1, with D perhaps TRBD1 (6 bases). CDR3 size: 15 residues. Germline values: CDR1 MNHNS, CDR2 SASEGT. Deletions cut 0 bases from V and 4 bases from J, with 12 bases between. The CDR3 spells CASSEAPTGSTEAFF. For the CDR3, the DNA is TGTGCCAGCAGTGAAGCGCCGACAGGCTCCACTGAAGCTTTCTTT.

The chain recombines TRBV27 with TRBJ2-2, with D possibly matching TRBD1 (6 bases). Germline loops: CDR1 MNHEY, CDR2 SMNVEV (reference sequence). Trimming left V 6 bases short and J 2 bases short, with 16 bases between. The CDR3 is made up of 16 amino acids. The CDR3 region is CASRAPAGVNTGELFF. CDR3 sequence (DNA): TGTGCCAGCAGGGCCCCCGCAGGGGTAAACACCGGGGAGCTGTTTTTT.

This sequence joins TRBV5-4 and TRBJ2-1; 8 nucleotides line up with TRBD2. The junction had 9 bases not matched to a gene; V was cut back by 4 bases and J by 6 bases. The germline CDR1 and CDR2 sequences are SGHNT and YYREEE (reference sequence). CDR3 length: 15 residues. This CDR3 reads CASSPQGLETNEQFF. The CDR3 DNA sequence: TGTGCCAGCAGCCCCCAGGGACTAGAGACCAATGAGCAGTTCTTC.

The chain recombines TRBV5-1 with TRBJ1-2; D unclear. Trimming left V 0 bases short and J 8 bases short, with 20 bases between. Germline CDR1 is SGHRS and CDR2 is YFSETQ. The CDR3 is 16 residues long. The CDR3 sequence: CASSLVAVTRLGGYTF. CDR3 DNA sequence: TGCGCCAGCAGCTTGGTAGCGGTTACAAGATTAGGGGGCTACACCTTC. Full variable domain (rest looked up from reference TRBV5-1 and TRBJ1-2): KAGVTQTPRYLIKTRGQQVTLSCSPISGHRSVSWYQQTPGQGLQFLFEYFSETQRNKGNFPGRFSGRQFSNSRSEMNVSTLELGDSALYLCASSLVAVTRLGGYTFGSGTRLTVV.